This TCR beta chain came from a study of T cell repertoires in cytomegalovirus infection. Study at large: CMV epitopes in the study were HLA-C-restricted (recently identified) and HLA-B-restricted (well studied). An indication of both CMV infection and matching HLA type came from public TCR beta signatures.

TCRdb re-derived calls from the reads in MiXCR, one entry per CDR3 protein. The top ten hold around 14% of the sample, which has about 770,000 distinct CDR3 sequences, 29% seen once. Per germline, CDR1 LNHDA and CDR2 SQIVND (reference sequence). CDR3 length equals 15 residues. Trimming took 3 bases from V and 5 from J; bases not matched to a gene: 6. This clonotype was detected many times. Antigen: not known. The chain is built from TRBV19 and TRBJ2-1, with 8 nucleotides matching TRBD2. The clonotype comes from a human donor in good health (CMV status not recorded). Some clones in this sample may be carry-over from other donors' samples. The sequenced sample was cultured CD8+ T cells from PBMCs, obtained from culture after CMV antigen stimulation. CDR3: CASSILGTRNNEQFF. The CDR3 DNA follows: TGTGCCAGTAGTATCCTCGGGACTAGGAACAATGAGCAGTTCTTC.